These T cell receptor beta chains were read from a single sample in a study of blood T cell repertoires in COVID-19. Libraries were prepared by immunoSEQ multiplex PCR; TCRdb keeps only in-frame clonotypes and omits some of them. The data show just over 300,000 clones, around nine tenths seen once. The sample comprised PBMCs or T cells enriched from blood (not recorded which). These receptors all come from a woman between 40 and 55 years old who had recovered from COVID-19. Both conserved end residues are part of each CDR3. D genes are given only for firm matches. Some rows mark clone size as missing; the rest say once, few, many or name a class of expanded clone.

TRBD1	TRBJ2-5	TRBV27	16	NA	TGTGCCAGCAGTTTATCTGGGACAGGGGGCTGGGAGACCCAGTACTTC	CASSLSGTGGWETQYF
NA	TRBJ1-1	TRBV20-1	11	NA	TGCAGTGCTAGAGACCAGGGGGAAGCTTTCTTT	CSARDQGEAFF
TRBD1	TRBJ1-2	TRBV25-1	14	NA	TGTGCCAGCAGTGCTAGTACAGGGGTCTATGGCTACACCTTC	CASSASTGVYGYTF
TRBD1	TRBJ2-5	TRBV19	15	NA	TGTGCCAGTAGTATTGAGACGACAGGGCCAGAGACCCAGTACTTC	CASSIETTGPETQYF
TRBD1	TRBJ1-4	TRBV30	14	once	TGTGCCGGGCGCTCGGGGACAGATAATGAAAAACTGTTTTTT	CAGRSGTDNEKLFF
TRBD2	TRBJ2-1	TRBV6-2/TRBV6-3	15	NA	TGTGCCAGCAGCTTAGCGGGGGGTCCTTACAATGAGCAGTTCTTC	CASSLAGGPYNEQFF
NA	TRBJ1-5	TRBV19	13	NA	TGTGCCAGTAACTTGAGGGGCAATCAGCCCCAGCATTTT	CASNLRGNQPQHF
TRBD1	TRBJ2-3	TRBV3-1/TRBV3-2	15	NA	TGTGCCAGCAGCCAAGAGGGGACAGGGGCAGATACGCAGTATTTT	CASSQEGTGADTQYF
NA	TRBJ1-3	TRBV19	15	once	TGTGCCAGTAGGCCATTGGACAGCTCTGGAAACACCATATATTTT	CASRPLDSSGNTIYF
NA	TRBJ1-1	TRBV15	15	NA	TGTGCCACCAGCGCCGCCTTCCCAGAGAACACTGAAGCTTTCTTT	CATSAAFPENTEAFF
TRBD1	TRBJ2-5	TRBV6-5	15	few	TGTGCCAGCAGTTACTCAGGGACAGCTCAAGAGACCCAGTACTTC	CASSYSGTAQETQYF
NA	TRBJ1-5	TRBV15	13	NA	TGTGCCACCAGCTTACAGGGTAATCAGCCCCAGCATTTT	CATSLQGNQPQHF
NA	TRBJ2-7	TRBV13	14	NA	TGTGCCAGCAGCGGACCACTAGCTCCCTACGAGCAGTACTTC	CASSGPLAPYEQYF
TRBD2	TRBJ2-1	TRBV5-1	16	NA	TGCGCCAGCAGCTTTATGGTAGCGGGAGGGTACAATGAGCAGTTCTTC	CASSFMVAGGYNEQFF
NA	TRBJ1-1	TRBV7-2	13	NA	TGTGCCAGTGCCGTGTGGCCGAACACTGAAGCTTTCTTT	CASAVWPNTEAFF
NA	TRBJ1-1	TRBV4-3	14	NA	TGCGCCAGCAGCCTCTCCGGGGAGAACACTGAAGCTTTCTTT	CASSLSGENTEAFF
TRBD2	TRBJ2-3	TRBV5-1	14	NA	TGCGCCAGCAGCTTTAGCGGGGGGTTAGATACGCAGTATTTT	CASSFSGGLDTQYF
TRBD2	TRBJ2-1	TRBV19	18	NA	TGTGCCAGTAGTATATTTGGACTAGCGGGACGGGGCTACAATGAGCAGTTCTTC	CASSIFGLAGRGYNEQFF
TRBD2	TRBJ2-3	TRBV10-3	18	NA	TGTGCCATCAGTGTAGGTCTAGCGGGCCTTGACGGCACAGATACGCAGTATTTT	CAISVGLAGLDGTDTQYF
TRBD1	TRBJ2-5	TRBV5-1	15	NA	TGCGCCAGCAGCTTGGCTGGCAGGGGGCAAGAGACCCAGTACTTC	CASSLAGRGQETQYF
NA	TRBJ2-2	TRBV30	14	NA	TGTGCCTGGAGTGTACGGGTCTCCCTCGGGGAGCTGTTTTTT	CAWSVRVSLGELFF
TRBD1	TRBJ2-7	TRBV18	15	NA	TGTGCCAGCTCACTCCGGGGGACAGGGAGCAACGAGCAGTACTTC	CASSLRGTGSNEQYF
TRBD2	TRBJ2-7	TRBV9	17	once	TGTGCCAGCAGCGTAGGTGATAGCGGGATCCTCTCCTACGAGCAGTACTTC	CASSVGDSGILSYEQYF
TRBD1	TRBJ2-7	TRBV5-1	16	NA	TGCGCCAGCAGCCCACTTGGGGGGGGACAGGGATACGAGCAGTACTTC	CASSPLGGGQGYEQYF
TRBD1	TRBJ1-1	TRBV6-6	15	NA	TGTGCCAGCAGTTACTCCGGACAGGCGAACACTGAAGCTTTCTTT	CASSYSGQANTEAFF
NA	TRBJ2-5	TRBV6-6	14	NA	TGTGCCAGCACCCCCCCAGGGGCGCAAGAGACCCAGTACTTC	CASTPPGAQETQYF
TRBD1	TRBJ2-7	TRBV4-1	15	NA	TGCGCCAGCAGCCAAGGAGGACAGGGAACCTACGAGCAGTACTTC	CASSQGGQGTYEQYF
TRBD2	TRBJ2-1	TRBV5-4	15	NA	TGTGCCAGCAGCACCACCCCGCTAGCGGGAAATGAGCAGTTCTTC	CASSTTPLAGNEQFF
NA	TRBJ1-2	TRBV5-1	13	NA	TGCGCCAGCAGCTTGGGTAGGGGAAGGGGCTACACCTTC	CASSLGRGRGYTF
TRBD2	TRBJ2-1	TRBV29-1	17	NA	TGCAGCGTTGACAGGACTAGCGGGGGGCCTTTATCCAATGAGCAGTTCTTC	CSVDRTSGGPLSNEQFF
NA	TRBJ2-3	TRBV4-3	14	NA	TGCGCCAGCAGCCAACTTTTAGGGGGTGATACGCAGTATTTT	CASSQLLGGDTQYF
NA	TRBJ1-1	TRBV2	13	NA	TGTGCCAGCAGAGCCCAGGGGAACACTGAAGCTTTCTTT	CASRAQGNTEAFF
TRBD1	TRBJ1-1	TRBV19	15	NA	TGTGCCAGTAGTGCTCCGGGACAGGGGAACACTGAAGCTTTCTTT	CASSAPGQGNTEAFF
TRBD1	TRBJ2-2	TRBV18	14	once	TGTGCCAGCTCGGGTACAGGGGCGGCCGGGGAGCTGTTTTTT	CASSGTGAAGELFF
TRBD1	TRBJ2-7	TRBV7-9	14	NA	TGTGCCAGCAGCTTCGGGACAGGGTCCTACGAGCAGTACTTC	CASSFGTGSYEQYF
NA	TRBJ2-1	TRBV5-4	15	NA	TGTGCCAGCAGCTTCGAGGGCGGTTCCTACAATGAGCAGTTCTTC	CASSFEGGSYNEQFF
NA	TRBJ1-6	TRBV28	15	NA	TGTGCCAGCAGTTTACCCCAACTCGATAATTCACCCCTCCACTTT	CASSLPQLDNSPLHF
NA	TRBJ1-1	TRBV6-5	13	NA	TGTGCGACGAACCGGGACATGAACACTGAAGCTTTCTTT	CATNRDMNTEAFF
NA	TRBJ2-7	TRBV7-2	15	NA	TGTGCCAGCAGCTCGGGCGGGGCTGGGTCCTACGAGCAGTACTTC	CASSSGGAGSYEQYF
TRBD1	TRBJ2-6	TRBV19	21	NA	TGTGCCAGTAGTATGGCCGGGACAGCCTACCCCTATCGCTCTGGGGCCAACGTCCTGACTTTC	CASSMAGTAYPYRSGANVLTF
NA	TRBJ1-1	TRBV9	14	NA	TGTGCCAGCAGCTCAGGGGACATGGACACTGAAGCTTTCTTT	CASSSGDMDTEAFF
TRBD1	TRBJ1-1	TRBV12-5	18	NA	TGTGCTAGTGGTTTGGTAAGGACAGGGGAATGGGGGAGCACTGAAGCTTTCTTT	CASGLVRTGEWGSTEAFF
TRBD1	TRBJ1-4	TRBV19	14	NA	TGTGCCAGTAGTATCGACAGGGACCTTGAAAAACTGTTTTTT	CASSIDRDLEKLFF
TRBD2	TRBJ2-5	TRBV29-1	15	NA	TGCAGCGCCTTACCGTGGGGGGGGGACCAAGAGACCCAGTACTTC	CSALPWGGDQETQYF
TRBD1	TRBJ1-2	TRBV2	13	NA	TGTGCCAGCAGGCGACAGGGGGACTATCGCTACACCTTC	CASRRQGDYRYTF
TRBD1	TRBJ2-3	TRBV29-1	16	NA	TGCAGCGTTGTAGGGACAGTCAGGTTCGTCACAGATACGCAGTATTTT	CSVVGTVRFVTDTQYF
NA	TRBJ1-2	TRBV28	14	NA	TGTGCCAGCAGTTTAATCCGGGACACCTATGGCTACACCTTC	CASSLIRDTYGYTF
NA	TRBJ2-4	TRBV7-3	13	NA	TGTGCCAGCAGCGCGGACCCGGCGGGCATTCAGTACTTC	CASSADPAGIQYF
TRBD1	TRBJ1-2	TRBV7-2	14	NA	TGTGCCAGCCGAGCGGACAGGGGGGACTATGGCTACACCTTC	CASRADRGDYGYTF
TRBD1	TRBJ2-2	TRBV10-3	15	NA	TGTGCCATTGATAAGGGACAGGGAGGCACCGGGGAGCTGTTTTTT	CAIDKGQGGTGELFF
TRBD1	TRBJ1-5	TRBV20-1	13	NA	TGCAGTGCTAGTCCCCCAGGGGGTCAGCCCCAGCATTTT	CSASPPGGQPQHF
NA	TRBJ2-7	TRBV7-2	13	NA	TGTGCCAGCAGCCTTTCGAGCTCCTACGAGCAGTACTTC	CASSLSSSYEQYF